The 7 T cell receptor beta chains below come from one sample, sequenced in a study of blood T cell repertoires in COVID-19. Clones were read by immunoSEQ multiplex PCR, and TCRdb kept only the in-frame ones, dropping some. The data show under 250,000 clones, roughly four fifths seen once. Source material: PBMCs or T cells enriched from blood (not recorded which). The receptors stem from a woman aged 60-75 years who had recovered from COVID-19.

The sample holds a few counts of this clone. V is TRBV5-1 and J is TRBJ2-2, with 11 bases matching TRBD1. Trimming cost V 4 bases and J 7 bases; bases outside gene matches: 6. CDR3 length equals 15 residues. The germline V gene encodes CDR1 SGHRS and CDR2 YFSETQ. In DNA form, the CDR3 reads TGCGCCAGCAGCCCCGGGACAGGGGGTGTCGGGGAGCTGTTTTTT. Its translation: CASSPGTGGVGELFF.

The chain recombines TRBV4-3 with TRBJ2-3; tentative D call: TRBD1 (5 bases). Germline lookup yields CDR1 LGHNA and CDR2 YSLEER. This CDR3 has 15 residues. V gave up 0 bases and J gave up 4 bases, with 11 bases separating them. CDR3 in amino acids: CASSQDRGGADTQYF. In nucleotides, the CDR3 is TGCGCCAGCAGCCAAGATAGGGGCGGCGCAGATACGCAGTATTTT.

The chain links TRBV5-4 to TRBJ1-2; possible D gene TRBD1, 5 bases. Trimming shortened V by 0 bases and J by 7 bases, and 10 bases separated the two germline ends. Germline V gene lookup returns CDR1 SGHNT and CDR2 YYREEE (reference sequence). The length of the CDR3 is 13 residues. CDR3 residues: CASSLAGTRGYTF. For the CDR3, the DNA is TGTGCCAGCAGCTTGGCAGGGACTCGTGGCTACACCTTC.

This chain connects TRBV5-5 to TRBJ2-1; possible D gene TRBD2, 6 bases. The CDR3 loop spans 15 amino acids. Deletions cut 0 bases from V and 7 bases from J, with 14 bases between. Per the germline V gene, CDR1 is SGHKS and CDR2 is YYEKEE (reference sequence). The CDR3 coding sequence is TGTGCCAGCAGCTTGGGCTGGGACGGGGGAAATGAGCAGTTCTTC. Protein: CASSLGWDGGNEQFF.

The V and J genes are TRBV13 and TRBJ1-3, with a tentative D call TRBD1 (6 bases). CDR1 is PRHDT and CDR2 is FYEKMQ in the germline V gene (reference sequence). V dropped 5 bases and J dropped 8 bases, with 16 bases sitting between them. The CDR3 spans 14 residues. CDR3 loop: CASSPRGQEDTIYF. The CDR3 DNA reads TGTGCCAGCAGCCCCCGGGGACAAGAGGACACCATATATTTT. Drawing the rest from reference TRBV13 and TRBJ1-3, the complete variable domain is AAGVIQSPRHLIKEKRETATLKCYPIPRHDTVYWYQQGPGQDPQFLISFYEKMQSDKGSIPDRFSAQQFSDYHSELNMSSLELGDSALYFCASSPRGQEDTIYFGEGSWLTVV.

This rearrangement joins TRBV7-2 to TRBJ2-3; 7 nucleotides agree with TRBD2. The CDR3 runs to 14 residues. The J segment lost 0 bases and the V segment lost 7 bases, leaving 4 bases of the junction unmatched. Germline V gene sequence: CDR1 SGHTA, CDR2 FQGNSA. This CDR3 is CASTSGTSTDTQYF. The CDR3 coding sequence is TGTGCCAGCACTAGCGGAACTAGCACAGATACGCAGTATTTT.

This chain links TRBV7-9 with TRBJ1-1; D possibly corresponds to TRBD1 (6 bases). The CDR3 loop spans 15 amino acids. The germline CDR1 and CDR2 sequences are SEHNR and FQNEAQ (reference sequence). Trimming pared 2 bases from V and 1 base from J, leaving 11 bases between. The CDR3 reads CASSLTRTANTEAFF. Here the CDR3 DNA reads TGTGCCAGCAGCTTAACCCGGACAGCGAACACTGAAGCTTTCTTT.